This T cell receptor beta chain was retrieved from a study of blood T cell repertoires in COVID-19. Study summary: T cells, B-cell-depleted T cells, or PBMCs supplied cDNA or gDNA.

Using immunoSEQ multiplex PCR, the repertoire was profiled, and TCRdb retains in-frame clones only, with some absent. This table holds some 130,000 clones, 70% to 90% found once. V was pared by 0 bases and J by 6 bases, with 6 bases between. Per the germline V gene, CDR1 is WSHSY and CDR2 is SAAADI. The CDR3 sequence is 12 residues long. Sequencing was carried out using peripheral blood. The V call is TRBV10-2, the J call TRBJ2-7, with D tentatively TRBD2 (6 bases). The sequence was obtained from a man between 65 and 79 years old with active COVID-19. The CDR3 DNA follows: TGCGCCAGCAGTGAGTCTAGCGGCGAGCAGTACTTC. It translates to CASSESSGEQYF.